Here is one T cell receptor beta chain with its context. Antigen unknown. This sample stems from a study of shared clonotypes between healthy human individuals. Overall study results and limits: Approximately 5.4% of naive CD4 clonotypes were common to a handful of donors. An anticipated effect of sequencing depth on clonotype sharing among donors was recognized. Investigators collected only blood, and repertoires in tissues likely differ.

Clones were sequenced by immunoSEQ multiplex PCR, and TCRdb holds only the in-frame ones, with some missing. The sample has fewer than 1.6 million clones; approximately 98.5% are singletons. Germline V gene lookup returns CDR1 SGHRS and CDR2 YFSETQ. The V and J ends lost 0 bases and 4 bases, in that order; junction bases with no gene match: 3. This CDR3 has 14 amino acids. J is TRBJ1-2 and V is TRBV5-1, with 7 bases lining up with TRBD1. The sequence came from a man aged 25-45 years in good health. The source material was naive CD4+ T cells sorted from blood. Described subset: CD45RA+ positively selected. CDR3 region: CASSLAGTAYGYTF. The CDR3 DNA is TGCGCCAGCAGCTTGGCCGGGACAGCCTATGGCTACACCTTC.